This T cell receptor (beta chain) was found in a study of identical twins. Study results and limitations: Zero-insertion analyses were open to partial confounding by invariant MAIT and iNKT cells.

On this clonotype itself: Its antigen is as yet unknown.

V was pared by 6 bases and J by 2 bases, with 17 bases between. Germline CDR1 is KGHSH and CDR2 is LQKENI. This CDR3 contains 16 residues. TCRdb reanalysed the 5' RACE reads using MiXCR and keeps one entry per CDR3 protein. The table records 540,000 or so distinct CDR3 sequences, about 22% of them present only once. The same data also contributed to another study, on yellow fever vaccine responses in identical twins.

Sequenced: CD4+ T cells sorted from blood. V and J are TRBV18 and TRBJ2-1; D could derive from TRBD1 or TRBD2 (5 bases each). The source is a woman between 18 and 29 years old in good health. DNA of the CDR3: TGTGCCAGCTCCCGGGACCTCTTAAGCCCCTACAATGAGCAGTTCTTC. It translates to CASSRDLLSPYNEQFF.